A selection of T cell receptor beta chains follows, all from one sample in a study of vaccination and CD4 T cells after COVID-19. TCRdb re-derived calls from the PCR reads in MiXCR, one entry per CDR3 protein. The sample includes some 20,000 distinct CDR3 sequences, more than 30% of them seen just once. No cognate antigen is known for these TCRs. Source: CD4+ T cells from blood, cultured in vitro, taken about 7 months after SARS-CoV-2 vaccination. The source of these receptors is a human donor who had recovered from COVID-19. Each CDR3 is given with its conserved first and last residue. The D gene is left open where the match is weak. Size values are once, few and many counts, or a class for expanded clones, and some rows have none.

TGTGCCAGCAGCCCGTGGGGCCTACTAGCGGGAGGCGAGCAGTTCTTC CASSPWGLLAGGEQFF TRBV7-9 TRBD2 TRBJ2-1 NA
TGTGCCATCGATGGCCCGGAGGGTGGCTACACCTTC CAIDGPEGGYTF TRBV10-3 NA TRBJ1-2 NA
TGTGCCAGCAGCTTAGACGGGGCCCCTTATCAGCCCCAGCATTTT CASSLDGAPYQPQHF TRBV7-2 NA TRBJ1-5 NA
TGCGCCAGCAGCCTGGACAGGGGGCACGGCTACACCTTC CASSLDRGHGYTF TRBV4-1 TRBD1 TRBJ1-2 NA
TGTGCCAGCAGCCCCCAGCCCCTTAGCACAGATACGCAGTATTTT CASSPQPLSTDTQYF TRBV7-3 NA TRBJ2-3 NA
TGTGCCACCAGCACCCCGGCGGGGACCGGGGAGCTGTTTTTT CATSTPAGTGELFF TRBV15 NA TRBJ2-2 NA
TGTGCCAGCAGCTTGGGTCCGAGGGGGGCTGAAGCTTTCTTT CASSLGPRGAEAFF TRBV5-6 NA TRBJ1-1 NA
TGTGCCAGCGGCCAAGATCCGTCGTATCAGCCCCAGCATTTT CASGQDPSYQPQHF TRBV11-3 NA TRBJ1-5 NA
TGTGCCAGCATCCGGACCGAGAACACTGAAGCTTTCTTT CASIRTENTEAFF TRBV6-1 NA TRBJ1-1 NA
TGTGCCAGCAGCGCGGCGTTGGTTAGCGGGGGGTCAGATACGCAGTATTTT CASSAALVSGGSDTQYF TRBV7-6 TRBD2 TRBJ2-3 few
TGCAGTGCTAGAGTATCCGGGGGCTTGCAGTTCTTC CSARVSGGLQFF TRBV20-1 NA TRBJ2-1 NA
TGTGCCAGCAGTGCACAGGACGTTGATCCTGAAGCTTTCTTT CASSAQDVDPEAFF TRBV2 NA TRBJ1-1 NA
TGTGCCAGCAGTCGGGGTTGGGGTAGCGCCACAGATACGCAGTATTTT CASSRGWGSATDTQYF TRBV6-1 NA TRBJ2-3 NA
TGTGCCAGCAGCCAGGGGACAGGGCCCTATGGCTACACCTTC CASSQGTGPYGYTF TRBV9 TRBD1 TRBJ1-2 NA
TGTGCCAGCAGTCCCCGCTGGGTTGGACGGGGGGAGGATAGGGGCTACACCTTC CASSPRWVGRGEDRGYTF TRBV27 NA TRBJ1-2 few
TGTGCCAGCAGCTTACAACAGGATTCCTACGAGCAGTACTTC CASSLQQDSYEQYF TRBV7-2 NA TRBJ2-7 NA
TGTGCCAGCAGCGGAACGGGACAGGTCCGCGCTAACTATGGCTACACCTTC CASSGTGQVRANYGYTF TRBV21-1 NA TRBJ1-2 few